Shown below are 25 T cell receptor beta chains from a single sample sequenced in a study of cytomegalovirus exposure and HLA in healthy donors. PCR used 60 Vbeta primers and 13 Jbeta primers. The protocol was immunoSEQ multiplex PCR, while the TCRdb copy is restricted to in-frame clones and leaves out a portion. In the table there are about 78,000 clones, around 70% of which are singletons. Material for sequencing was PBMCs. The receptors here all came from a woman aged 40 to 49 in good health and CMV-seropositive.

This sequence joins TRBV2 and TRBJ1-3; D possibly corresponds to TRBD1 (6 bases). CDR1 and CDR2 from the germline V gene are SNHLY and FYNNEI. The CDR3 loop spans 15 amino acids. V was pared by 5 bases and J by 0 bases, with 11 bases between. The CDR3 region is CASSRDNLSGNTIYF. In DNA form, the CDR3 reads TGTGCCAGCAGTAGGGACAACCTCTCTGGAAACACCATATATTTT. Looking up the rest from reference TRBV2 and TRBJ1-3 gives the full variable domain: EPEVTQTPSHQVTQMGQEVILRCVPISNHLYFYWYRQILGQKVEFLVSFYNNEISEKSEIFDDQFSVERPDGSNFTLKIRSTKLEDSAMYFCASSRDNLSGNTIYFGEGSWLTVV.

The chain combines TRBV6-6 with TRBJ1-1; D possibly corresponds to TRBD1 (5 bases). CDR3 size: 14 residues. Trimming removed 2 bases at V and 1 base at J, with 8 bases between. The germline V gene encodes CDR1 MNHNY and CDR2 SVGAGI (reference sequence). The CDR3 protein is CASSYPDRNTEAFF. The CDR3 nucleotides are TGTGCCAGCAGTTACCCAGACAGGAACACTGAAGCTTTCTTT.

This clone has more than one count but fewer than ten. J is TRBJ1-2 and V is TRBV30, with D hard to call. This CDR3 comprises 11 residues. Germline V gene data show CDR1 as GTSNPN and CDR2 as SVGIG (reference sequence). V gave up 7 bases and J gave up 8 bases, with 14 bases separating them. DNA of the CDR3: TGTGCCTCCGATGGTGGCTGGGGCTACACCTTC. As protein: CASDGGWGYTF. The variable domain in full, with the rest retrieved from reference TRBV30 and TRBJ1-2, is SQTIHQWPATLVQPVGSPLSLECTVEGTSNPNLYWYRQAAGRGLQLLFYSVGIGQISSEVPQNLSASRPQDRQFILSSKKLLLSDSGFYLCASDGGWGYTFGSGTRLTVV.

The chain employs TRBV14 and TRBJ2-5; 7 bases map to TRBD1. The V and J ends lost 2 bases and 5 bases, in that order; junction bases with no gene match: 11. This CDR3 is 16 amino acids long. Germline V lookup: CDR1 SGHDN, CDR2 FVKESK. The CDR3 loop is CASSQLTGSPRETQYF. The CDR3 coding sequence is TGTGCCAGCAGCCAACTGACAGGGAGCCCGCGGGAGACCCAGTACTTC. Full variable domain (missing parts from reference TRBV14 and TRBJ2-5): EAGVTQFPSHSVIEKGQTVTLRCDPISGHDNLYWYRRVMGKEIKFLLHFVKESKQDESGMPNNRFLAERTGGTYSTLKVQPAELEDSGVYFCASSQLTGSPRETQYFGPGTRLLVL.

The V and J genes are TRBV7-6 and TRBJ1-1; possibly TRBD1 for D (5 bases). In germline, CDR1 is SGHVS, CDR2 FNYEAQ. The CDR3 consists of 13 residues. Trimming removed 1 base at V and 4 bases at J, with 7 bases between. The CDR3 protein is CASSLDRSTEAFF. The CDR3 nucleotides are TGTGCCAGCAGCTTAGACAGGAGCACTGAAGCTTTCTTT.

A few counts support this clone. The V gene is TRBV19, the J gene TRBJ1-4; 8 bases match TRBD1. CDR1 is LNHDA and CDR2 is SQIVND in the germline V gene (reference sequence). V gave up 5 bases and J gave up 7 bases; unmatched junction bases: 9. This CDR3 is 15 amino acids long. The CDR3 loop is CASSSPGQVAEKLFF. The CDR3 DNA sequence: TGTGCCAGTAGTTCTCCGGGACAGGTAGCTGAAAAACTGTTTTTT.

The rearrangement links TRBV30 to TRBJ2-3; a possible D gene is TRBD1 (6 bases). Germline V CDR1 and CDR2: GTSNPN, SVGIG (reference sequence). V lost 2 bases, J lost 4 bases, and 10 bases lay in between. The CDR3 contains 13 residues. The CDR3 bases are TGTGCCTGGAGTCCTAACAGGGCAGATACGCAGTATTTT. Amino acids: CAWSPNRADTQYF.

The chain is built from TRBV9 and TRBJ2-3; 13 bases map to TRBD2. The CDR3 is 17 residues long. The J segment lost 9 bases and the V segment lost 0 bases, leaving 10 bases of the junction unmatched. Per germline, CDR1 SGDLS and CDR2 YYNGEE. The CDR3 DNA reads as TGTGCCAGCAGCGTAGGGGAGACTAGCGGGGGGCAAGGGACGCAGTATTTT. Residues: CASSVGETSGGQGTQYF.

The CDR3 nucleotides are TGCGCCAGCGGATTGGACATCCTCTCCTACGAGCAGTACTTC. Protein product: CASGLDILSYEQYF. The chain is built from TRBV5-1 and TRBJ2-7; perhaps TRBD1 as D (5 bases). V was clipped by 7 bases and J by 0 bases, with 14 bases between them. This CDR3 region has 14 residues. Per germline, CDR1 SGHRS and CDR2 YFSETQ.

The chain is built from TRBV27 and TRBJ1-5, with 7 bases that match TRBD1. This CDR3 is built from 17 residues. Germline-derived CDR1 and CDR2 are MNHEY and SMNVEV (reference sequence). Germline trimming cut 5 bases from V and 6 bases from J; bases unmatched to any gene: 16. The CDR3 DNA is TGTGCCAGCAGTCCGAGTTCTTGGGACAGCAATAGTCAGCCCCAGCATTTT. It specifies CASSPSSWDSNSQPQHF.

The sample holds one count of this clone. V usage is TRBV5-1 and J usage is TRBJ2-7; D may be TRBD2 (6 bases). Germline lookup yields CDR1 SGHRS and CDR2 YFSETQ. The CDR3 totals 15 residues. Trimming removed 0 bases from V and 6 bases from J, with 16 bases in between. The CDR3 region has the DNA TGCGCCAGCAGCTTGGGACTAGATCCCTTTAGCGAGCAGTACTTC. Translating it yields CASSLGLDPFSEQYF. The full variable domain, with the rest looked up from reference TRBV5-1 and TRBJ2-7, is KAGVTQTPRYLIKTRGQQVTLSCSPISGHRSVSWYQQTPGQGLQFLFEYFSETQRNKGNFPGRFSGRQFSNSRSEMNVSTLELGDSALYLCASSLGLDPFSEQYFGPGTRLTVT.

Comment on this clone: One end of the junction fails to match germline, which may point to a read error. This chain uses TRBV7-7 with TRBJ2-5; 7 nucleotides align to TRBD1. The CDR3 loop spans 16 amino acids. Germline loops: CDR1 SSHAT, CDR2 FNYEAQ (reference sequence). Here the CDR3 DNA reads TGTGCTAGCAGCTCCCACCCGCCTAGACAGGGAGAGACCCAGTACTTC. It translates to CASSSHPPRQGETQYF.

V gene TRBV18 combines with J gene TRBJ1-1; no definite D call. Germline V gene data show CDR1 as KGHSH and CDR2 as LQKENI. The CDR3 covers 15 residues. Trimming removed 8 bases at V and 1 base at J, with 17 bases between. The CDR3 region has the DNA TGTGCCAGCCTCCCCCCGTCGAGGCCGAACACTGAAGCTTTCTTT. As protein: CASLPPSRPNTEAFF. Based on the CDR3 plus reference TRBV18 and TRBJ1-1, the full variable domain is NAGVMQNPRHLVRRRGQEARLRCSPMKGHSHVYWYRQLPEEGLKFMVYLQKENIIDESGMPKERFSAEFPKEGPSILRIQQVVRGDSAAYFCASLPPSRPNTEAFFGQGTRLTVV.

The rearrangement uses TRBV11-3 and TRBJ2-1; 7 nucleotides align to TRBD2. After removal of 5 bases from V and 5 bases from J, the junction contained 9 bases not matched to a gene. Looked up from germline, CDR1 is SGHNT and CDR2 is YENEEA. The CDR3 contains 15 residues. The CDR3 DNA reads TGTGCCAGCAGCCCGCGGGCTAGCGGAGACAATGAGCAGTTCTTC. It is translated as CASSPRASGDNEQFF.

CDR3 DNA: TGTGCCAGCTCACCTAGGACAGTAAGGGGCCCCGACTCCTACGAGCAGTACTTC. Translating it yields CASSPRTVRGPDSYEQYF. The chain links TRBV18 to TRBJ2-7; a weak D match, TRBD1 (6 bases). The length of the CDR3 is 18 residues. The germline V and J ends were trimmed by 3 bases and 0 bases, with 21 bases remaining between them. CDR1 is KGHSH and CDR2 is LQKENI in the germline V gene.

Only one count was recorded for this clone. The J gene is TRBJ2-7, the V gene TRBV6-5; weak D call: TRBD2 (6 bases). The CDR3 totals 15 residues. The V gene's germline CDR1 is MNHEY and CDR2 SVGAGI. V gave up 6 bases and J gave up 0 bases, with 15 bases separating them. This CDR3 is CASRSGTQSSYEQYF. In DNA, the CDR3 is TGTGCCAGCAGATCCGGGACTCAGTCCTCCTACGAGCAGTACTTC.

This chain connects TRBV7-2 to TRBJ1-5; D perhaps matches TRBD1 (6 bases). The CDR3 sequence is 13 residues long. V lost 5 bases and J lost 4, with 9 bases in between. The germline gives CDR1 SGHTA, CDR2 FQGNSA. The CDR3 loop reads CASSRQENQPQHF. The CDR3 DNA is TGTGCCAGCAGCCGACAGGAAAATCAGCCCCAGCATTTT.

The chain is built from TRBV11-2 and TRBJ1-1; tentatively, D is TRBD1 (6 bases). CDR1 and CDR2 (germline): SGHAT, FQNNGV. Deletions cut 3 bases from V and 4 bases from J, with 12 bases between. CDR3 length: 14 amino acids. The CDR3 loop reads CASSLSRGSTEAFF. CDR3 coding DNA: TGTGCCAGCAGCTTGAGTAGGGGGAGCACTGAAGCTTTCTTT.

J is TRBJ2-7 and V is TRBV18; no clear D gene. The CDR3 consists of 14 residues. CDR1 and CDR2 from the germline V gene are KGHSH and LQKENI. Trimming pared 0 bases from V and 1 base from J, leaving 7 bases between. The CDR3 DNA follows: TGTGCCAGCTCACCACCGCGGAATTCCTACGAGCAGTACTTC. Translating gives CASSPPRNSYEQYF.

V and J are TRBV4-2 and TRBJ2-6, with D unclear. V was cut by 4 bases and J by 1 base, with 8 bases left in between. From germline, CDR1 is LGHNA and CDR2 YNFKEQ. The CDR3 is made up of 15 amino acids. The CDR3 DNA sequence: TGTGCCAGCAGCCTGTTCGTGTCTGGGGCCAACGTCCTGACTTTC. It encodes CASSLFVSGANVLTF.

The V and J genes are TRBV5-1 and TRBJ2-7; 7 positions agree with TRBD1. Trimming cost V 4 bases and J 1 base; bases outside gene matches: 14. Germline CDR1 reads SGHRS; CDR2 reads YFSETQ. The length of the CDR3 is 17 residues. In nucleotides, the CDR3 is TGCGCCAGCAGCCAAAGACTAACCGGGACAGATTCCTACGAGCAGTACTTC. Protein sequence: CASSQRLTGTDSYEQYF.

This chain uses TRBV7-9 with TRBJ2-7, with 14 bases lining up with TRBD2. This CDR3 spans 19 amino acids. Per the germline V gene, CDR1 is SEHNR and CDR2 is FQNEAQ (reference sequence). The ends lost 1 base at V and 2 bases at J; junction bases unmatched: 10. CDR3 coding DNA: TGTGCCAGCAGCTTAGGGAATCCGGGACTAGCGGGAGTCCCCTACGAGCAGTACTTC. Encoded protein: CASSLGNPGLAGVPYEQYF.

The genes are TRBV14 and TRBJ1-6; D remains ambiguous. Trimming removed 1 base from V and 8 bases from J, with 33 bases in between. Germline values: CDR1 SGHDN, CDR2 FVKESK. This CDR3 contains 22 residues. For the CDR3, the DNA is TGTGCCAGCAGCCAAGGGCATCCGGTTAGGCGGGAATACGGCACCGCCTATTCACCCCTCCACTTT. Amino acid sequence: CASSQGHPVRREYGTAYSPLHF.

The chain carries TRBV2 and TRBJ2-3; 8 bases map to TRBD2. The CDR3 has 16 residues. Trimming removed 5 bases from V and 2 bases from J; junction bases left unmatched: 9. The germline V gene has CDR1 SNHLY and CDR2 FYNNEI. CDR3 protein: CASSRAGGPLTDTQYF. The CDR3, as DNA: TGTGCCAGCAGTCGGGCGGGAGGCCCCCTCACAGATACGCAGTATTTT.

The chain joins TRBV28 to TRBJ1-2; 9 positions match TRBD1. The trim removed 4 bases at V and 6 bases at J, leaving 12 bases unmatched. This CDR3 is 16 amino acids long. CDR1 is MDHEN and CDR2 is SYDVKM in the germline V gene. CDR3 nucleotide sequence: TGTGCCAGCAGTTATCTTTCCGGGACAGGGTTGGATGGCTACACCTTC. It specifies CASSYLSGTGLDGYTF.